These 30 T cell receptor beta chains originate from one sample sequenced in a study of CD4 T cells in relation to SARS-CoV-2 and coronaviruses. Profiling relied on immunoSEQ multiplex PCR, and the TCRdb table lists in-frame clones only, not all of them. The sample shows roughly 17,000 clones, around four fifths of them seen only once. These TCRs' antigens remain unknown. Unexposed donor CD4+ T cells date from 2011-2018, before the COVID-19 pandemic. CD4+ T cells were isolated from the cells after 10 days of culture. Sequenced: CD4+ T cells from PBMCs, cultured in vitro. These receptors all come from a human donor in good health.

The table lists this clone with a few counts. This chain connects TRBV30 to TRBJ2-7; D not certain. The V end lost 4 bases, the J end lost 4 bases, and 17 bases lay between the germline ends. In germline, CDR1 is GTSNPN, CDR2 SVGIG (reference sequence). The CDR3 is 14 residues long. This CDR3 reads CAWTQEPKIYEQYF. In nucleotides, the CDR3 is TGTGCCTGGACCCAGGAACCGAAAATTTACGAGCAGTACTTC. The variable domain in full, with the rest retrieved from reference TRBV30 and TRBJ2-7, is SQTIHQWPATLVQPVGSPLSLECTVEGTSNPNLYWYRQAAGRGLQLLFYSVGIGQISSEVPQNLSASRPQDRQFILSSKKLLLSDSGFYLCAWTQEPKIYEQYFGPGTRLTVT.

The rearrangement links TRBV12-5 to TRBJ1-1; D is uncertain. Trimming shortened V by 0 bases and J by 2 bases, and 13 bases separated the two germline ends. Germline lookup yields CDR1 LGHNT and CDR2 FRNRAP. The length of the CDR3 is 16 residues. CDR3 sequence (DNA): TGTGCTAGTGGTTTGGTAATCGGACTGGAAAACACTGAAGCTTTCTTT. Amino acids: CASGLVIGLENTEAFF.

The chain has TRBV30 and TRBJ2-7; D is possibly TRBD2 (5 bases). V lost 3 bases and J lost 1, with 19 bases in between. This CDR3 contains 16 residues. Per germline, CDR1 GTSNPN and CDR2 SVGIG (reference sequence). The CDR3 nucleotides read TGTGCCTGGAGAAAACCTACGGGGTGGCAGTCCTACGAGCAGTACTTC. It specifies CAWRKPTGWQSYEQYF.

The rearrangement uses TRBV7-9 and TRBJ2-7, with 11 bases identical to TRBD2. The CDR3 is made up of 17 amino acids. Germline V gene sequence: CDR1 SEHNR, CDR2 FQNEAQ (reference sequence). After removal of 7 bases from V and 0 bases from J, the junction contained 11 bases not matched to a gene. CDR3 sequence reads: CASTNPGLAASSYEQYF. CDR3 DNA sequence: TGTGCCAGCACCAATCCGGGACTAGCGGCTTCCTCCTACGAGCAGTACTTC.

The chain recombines TRBV27 with TRBJ1-1; TRBD1 matches at 7 bases. Unmatched junction bases numbered 9, after V lost 9 bases and J lost 5 bases. The CDR3 totals 13 residues. Germline CDR1 is MNHEY and CDR2 is SMNVEV (reference sequence). The CDR3: CASFRGRKTEAFF. The CDR3 nucleotides read TGTGCCAGTTTCAGGGGGAGGAAGACTGAAGCTTTCTTT.

About this clone: A read error may produce the germline difference seen at one junction end. The chain joins TRBV6-4 to TRBJ2-3; 9 bases line up with TRBD2. CDR1 and CDR2 from the germline V gene are MRHNA and SNTAGT. This CDR3 contains 18 residues. The CDR3 is CASSPGAASGISKDTQYF. CDR3 nucleotides: TGTGCCAGCAGTCCCGGAGCGGCTAGCGGGATAAGCAAAGATACGCAGTATTTT.

The CDR3 sequence is CASRTQRGSGGNEQFF. As DNA, the CDR3 is TGTGCCAGTAGGACACAACGTGGGAGCGGGGGCAATGAGCAGTTCTTC. The rearrangement uses TRBV19 and TRBJ2-1; 8 bases are a match to TRBD2. The ends lost 6 bases at V and 6 bases at J; junction bases unmatched: 13. CDR1 is LNHDA, CDR2 SQIVND, per germline (reference sequence). The CDR3 runs 16 residues.

The chain recombines TRBV29-1 with TRBJ2-2; 10 bases are a match to TRBD1. The V and J ends lost 5 bases and 3 bases, in that order; junction bases with no gene match: 3. Germline V gives CDR1 SQVTM, CDR2 ANQGSEA. The CDR3 is 14 residues long. The chain's CDR3 is CSVSGQGYTGELFF. In DNA, the CDR3 is TGCAGCGTTTCGGGACAGGGGTACACCGGGGAGCTGTTTTTT.

This chain uses TRBV10-3 with TRBJ1-4, with 8 bases fitting TRBD1. The CDR3 has 14 residues. The germline V gene has CDR1 ENHRY and CDR2 SYGVKD. The J segment lost 4 bases and the V segment lost 11 bases, leaving 9 bases of the junction unmatched. Here the CDR3 reads CASNTGQDNEKLFF. DNA for the CDR3: TGTGCCTCAAACACGGGACAGGATAATGAAAAACTGTTTTTT.

The chain joins TRBV11-1 to TRBJ2-1, with D unclear. Germline V gene sequence: CDR1 SGHAT, CDR2 FQDESV (reference sequence). V lost 5 bases and J 6 bases, leaving 8 bases between the germline ends. There are 12 residues in the CDR3. DNA for the CDR3: TGTGCCAGCAGCCGATTGGGCAATGAGCAGTTCTTC. This gives the protein CASSRLGNEQFF. Full variable domain (outside the CDR3, taken from reference TRBV11-1 and TRBJ2-1): EAEVAQSPRYKITEKSQAVAFWCDPISGHATLYWYRQILGQGPELLVQFQDESVVDDSQLPKDRFSAERLKGVDSTLKIQPAELGDSAMYLCASSRLGNEQFFGPGTRLTVL.

This clone came up once. The chain links TRBV6-1 to TRBJ1-4; tentative D call: TRBD1 (5 bases). The germline gives CDR1 MNHNS, CDR2 SASEGT. CDR3 length equals 16 residues. Trimming stripped 4 bases from V and 0 bases from J, with 12 bases between. The CDR3 loop reads CASSGRRGATNEKLFF. The CDR3, as DNA: TGTGCCAGCAGTGGAAGGCGGGGGGCAACTAATGAAAAACTGTTTTTT.

This clone has only one observation. The rearrangement joins TRBV15 to TRBJ2-1; D not certain. The CDR3 is 18 residues long. V dropped 2 bases and J dropped 2 bases, with 19 bases sitting between them. Germline V lookup: CDR1 LNHNV, CDR2 YYDKDF (reference sequence). The CDR3 reads CATSRLARPFLAYNEQFF. The DNA for the CDR3 is TGTGCCACCAGCAGACTTGCCAGGCCTTTCTTGGCCTACAATGAGCAGTTCTTC.

The chain has TRBV30 and TRBJ1-2, with TRBD1 identical over 7 bases. Trimming removed 3 bases from V and 0 bases from J; junction bases left unmatched: 7. CDR3 length: 15 amino acids. CDR1 and CDR2 from the germline V gene are GTSNPN and SVGIG (reference sequence). The CDR3 sequence is CAWRTPGQSNYGYTF. CDR3 bases: TGTGCCTGGAGGACTCCGGGACAGTCTAACTATGGCTACACCTTC.

The J gene is TRBJ2-7, the V gene TRBV7-2, with D perhaps TRBD2 (6 bases). Germline CDR1 and CDR2: SGHTA and FQGNSA. This CDR3 region has 14 residues. The ends were cut back, 3 bases at V and 9 bases at J, with 18 bases in the middle. The CDR3 DNA follows: TGTGCCAGCAGCTTTAAGGGAGGCGCTACGGGGCAGTACTTC. It translates to CASSFKGGATGQYF.

This clone was seen a handful of times. This chain connects TRBV4-1 to TRBJ2-7, with 10 bases fitting TRBD2. The CDR3 spans 16 residues. CDR1 MGHRA and CDR2 YSYEKL come from the germline V gene. J was trimmed by 3 bases and V by 3 bases; bases with no gene match: 8. The CDR3 spells CASSHPTSGRYYEQYF. The CDR3 bases are TGCGCCAGCAGCCACCCGACTAGCGGGCGATACTACGAGCAGTACTTC.

This chain connects TRBV24-1 to TRBJ2-2, with unresolved D. V gave up 2 bases and J gave up 7 bases, with 4 bases separating them. CDR1 KGHDR and CDR2 SFDVKD come from the germline V gene. The CDR3 consists of 12 residues. CDR3 region: CATSDSLGELFF. CDR3 nucleotides: TGTGCCACCAGTGATTCGCTCGGGGAGCTGTTTTTT.

The chain joins TRBV6-5 to TRBJ2-7; D call uncertain. The CDR3 loop spans 14 amino acids. Trimming cost V 2 bases and J 4 bases, with 12 bases left between them. The V gene's germline CDR1 is MNHEY and CDR2 SVGAGI. The CDR3 bases are TGTGCCAGCAGTTACGCAGGCCCCGGGTACGAGCAGTACTTC. Translating it yields CASSYAGPGYEQYF.

This chain joins TRBV10-2 and TRBJ2-5; the D is unclear. V dropped 3 bases and J dropped 5 bases, with 7 bases sitting between them. The CDR3 covers 12 residues. The germline gives CDR1 WSHSY, CDR2 SAAADI. The CDR3 sequence: CASSDLGETQYF. DNA for the CDR3: TGCGCCAGCAGTGACCTGGGTGAGACCCAGTACTTC.

The rearrangement links TRBV7-8 to TRBJ2-7; either TRBD1 or TRBD2 may supply D (5 bases each). There are 16 residues in the CDR3. Germline assignment: CDR1 SGHVS and CDR2 FQNEAQ. Between the trimmed V and J ends, which lost 2 bases and 1 base, there was a span of 15 bases. CDR3 region: CASSLYKRTPSYEQYF. The CDR3 bases are TGTGCCAGCAGCTTATATAAGCGGACACCATCCTACGAGCAGTACTTC.

The V and J genes are TRBV6-1 and TRBJ1-2; 9 positions match TRBD1. The CDR3 spans 18 residues. V shed 0 bases, J shed 4 bases, and the junction held 12 bases outside the gene matches. In germline, CDR1 is MNHNS, CDR2 SASEGT. The CDR3 nucleotides are TGTGCCAGCAGTGAAGCTTCGACGATACAGGGGGCGGCCTATGGCTACACCTTC. Residues: CASSEASTIQGAAYGYTF.

The V call is TRBV19, the J call TRBJ1-1; D call uncertain. The germline V gene encodes CDR1 LNHDA and CDR2 SQIVND (reference sequence). Trimming pared 8 bases from V and 5 bases from J, leaving 18 bases between. This CDR3 is 14 amino acids long. CDR3 amino acids: CASHTGRGWTEAFF. CDR3 nucleotides: TGTGCCAGTCACACCGGGCGGGGATGGACTGAAGCTTTCTTT.

The chain employs TRBV18 and TRBJ2-7; D gene unclear. This CDR3 region has 13 residues. Deletions cut 2 bases from V and 7 bases from J, with 12 bases between. From germline, CDR1 is KGHSH and CDR2 LQKENI. As DNA, the CDR3 is TGTGCCAGCTCACCAGGGCGGCAGTGGGAGCAGTACTTC. Translating it yields CASSPGRQWEQYF.

CDR3 loop: CAWSRGQFNQPQHF. In nucleotides, the CDR3 is TGTGCCTGGAGTAGGGGGCAGTTCAATCAGCCCCAGCATTTT. The chain recombines TRBV30 with TRBJ1-5; TRBD1 aligns across 7 bases. The germline V gene has CDR1 GTSNPN and CDR2 SVGIG (reference sequence). V lost 2 bases to trimming and J lost 3 bases; unmatched junction nucleotides: 4. This CDR3 is 14 amino acids long.

V is TRBV18 and J is TRBJ2-7; D may be TRBD2 (5 bases). Germline loops: CDR1 KGHSH, CDR2 LQKENI. V lost 1 base, J lost 0 bases, and 16 bases lay in between. CDR3 length: 17 amino acids. The CDR3 is CASSPQRAQGGSYEQYF. The CDR3 coding sequence is TGTGCCAGCTCACCACAACGGGCCCAAGGAGGCTCCTACGAGCAGTACTTC. Drawing the rest from reference TRBV18 and TRBJ2-7, the complete variable domain is NAGVMQNPRHLVRRRGQEARLRCSPMKGHSHVYWYRQLPEEGLKFMVYLQKENIIDESGMPKERFSAEFPKEGPSILRIQQVVRGDSAAYFCASSPQRAQGGSYEQYFGPGTRLTVT.

The rearrangement uses TRBV4-2 and TRBJ1-5, with unresolved D. The V end was cut by 3 bases, the J end by 0 bases, with 9 bases between. The CDR3 is 15 residues long. Germline CDR1 LGHNA, CDR2 YNFKEQ. This CDR3 reads CASSQTLYSNQPQHF. In DNA, the CDR3 is TGTGCCAGCAGCCAGACACTTTATAGCAATCAGCCCCAGCATTTT.

The gene calls are TRBV6-1 and TRBJ2-1; TRBD1 is a possible D gene (6 bases). Trimming took 4 bases from V and 9 from J, leaving 22 bases between them. This CDR3 comprises 16 residues. CDR1 and CDR2 (germline): MNHNS, SASEGT. CDR3 bases: TGTGCCAGCAGTGTTGGGACCCGGGACACCTTCGGTGAGCAGTTCTTC. Translated: CASSVGTRDTFGEQFF.

V gene TRBV18 combines with J gene TRBJ2-3; TRBD2 matches at 9 bases. The V gene's germline CDR1 is KGHSH and CDR2 LQKENI. There are 16 residues in the CDR3. The V segment lost 1 base and the J segment 6 bases; nucleotides outside the gene matches: 8. CDR3 in amino acids: CASSPRASGDGDTQYF. In nucleotides, the CDR3 is TGTGCCAGCTCACCACGAGCTAGCGGGGATGGGGATACGCAGTATTTT.

The chain employs TRBV3-1 (or the pseudogene TRBV3-2) and TRBJ2-1; D perhaps matches TRBD2 (7 bases). V gave up 5 bases and J gave up 3 bases, with 23 bases separating them. There are 18 residues in the CDR3. Germline V gene data show CDR1 as LGHDT and CDR2 as YNNKEL (reference sequence). CDR3 in DNA: TGTGCCAGCAGCAAAGGCTCCTTTGGGGGGGGCAACTACAATGAGCAGTTCTTC. As protein: CASSKGSFGGGNYNEQFF.

This sequence joins TRBV18 and TRBJ2-2; D not resolved. Germline V gene lookup returns CDR1 KGHSH and CDR2 LQKENI. This CDR3 has 16 amino acids. V dropped 0 bases and J dropped 1 base, with 9 bases sitting between them. Here the CDR3 DNA reads TGTGCCAGCTCACCACCGAACAGAATGAACACCGGGGAGCTGTTTTTT. Translating gives CASSPPNRMNTGELFF.

This sequence joins TRBV7-2 and TRBJ2-1; D uncertain. Looked up from germline, CDR1 is SGHTA and CDR2 is FQGNSA. Trimming took off 4 bases at V and 8 bases at J, with 15 bases between the two ends. This CDR3 spans 14 amino acids. The DNA for the CDR3 is TGTGCCAGCAGCTCGTACTTGTCCACGGATGAGCAGTTCTTC. Translating gives CASSSYLSTDEQFF.